The clone carrying this T cell receptor beta chain was detected ten times or more. Antigen specificity is unknown. The presence of a unique molecular identifier marked each TCR cDNA molecule. TCRdb reanalysed the 5' RACE reads using MiXCR and keeps one entry per CDR3 protein. There are a few thousand distinct CDR3 sequences in the sample; 8.3% occur only once, and about an eighth lies in the top ten. The sample belongs to a study of spatial heterogeneity in lung cancer. General study findings and limits: Mutation tallies in tumors tracked expanded intratumoral alpha and beta TCR counts.

Described time point: sample taken at primary tumor resection. More than 70 TRACERx patients with early, untreated non-small cell lung cancer donated samples. Tumor, nontumor lung or frozen PBMC supplied whole RNA, sequenced without sorting. Looked up from germline, CDR1 is SGHTA and CDR2 is FQGNSA. The CDR3 totals 14 residues. Trimming at V came to 2 bases and at J to 9 bases, leaving 8 bases not matched to a gene. The genes are TRBV7-2 and TRBJ2-3, with 7 bases identical to TRBD1. The specimen comprised lung tumor tissue, sampled at surgery. This TCR came from a male donor with early-stage non-small cell lung cancer. The CDR3 region is CASSLKDRTKTQYF. CDR3 DNA sequence: TGTGCCAGCAGCTTAAAGGACAGGACGAAGACGCAGTATTTT.